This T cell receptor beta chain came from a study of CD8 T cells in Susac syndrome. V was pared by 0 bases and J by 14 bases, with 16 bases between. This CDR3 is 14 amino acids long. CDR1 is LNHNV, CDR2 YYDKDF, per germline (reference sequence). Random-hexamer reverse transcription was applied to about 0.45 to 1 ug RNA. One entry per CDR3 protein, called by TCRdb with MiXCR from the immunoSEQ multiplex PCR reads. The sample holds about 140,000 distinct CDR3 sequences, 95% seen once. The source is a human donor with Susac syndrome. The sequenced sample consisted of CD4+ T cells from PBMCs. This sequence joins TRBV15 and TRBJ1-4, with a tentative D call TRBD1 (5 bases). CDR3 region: CATSREFGGVGLFF. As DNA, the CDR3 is TGTGCCACCAGCAGAGAATTCGGGGGGGTCGGTCTGTTTTTT. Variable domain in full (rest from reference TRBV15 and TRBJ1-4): DAMVIQNPRYQVTQFGKPVTLSCSQTLNHNVMYWYQQKSSQAPKLLFHYYDKDFNNEADTPDNFQSRRPNTSFCFLDIRSPGLGDTAMYLCATSREFGGVGLFFGSGTQLSVL.